Below are 23 T cell receptor beta chains sequenced from a single sample in a study of T cells in Graves' hyperthyroidism and ophthalmopathy. Researchers amplified the TCR beta CDR3 regions from RNA transcripts. The TCR CDR3 first-round RT-PCR relied on the HTBI primer set. TCRdb re-called the multiplex PCR reads with MiXCR, one entry per CDR3 protein. This sample carries a few hundred thousand distinct CDR3 sequences, around 15% of them seen once, and the ten largest clones take approximately 19%. The sample consisted of blood. The receptors come from a woman aged 55-69 years with Graves' ophthalmopathy.

The genes are TRBV12-5 and TRBJ1-2; 12 positions match TRBD1. The V segment lost 2 bases and the J segment 6 bases; nucleotides outside the gene matches: 7. The CDR3 runs to 16 residues. Germline V gene sequence: CDR1 LGHNT, CDR2 FRNRAP. The CDR3 sequence is CASGLSGDRGLHGYTF. The CDR3 coding sequence is TGTGCTAGTGGTTTGTCCGGGGACAGGGGGCTACATGGCTACACCTTC.

This clonotype has ten or more counts. V usage is TRBV20-1 and J usage is TRBJ1-1; no clear D. The V end was cut by 6 bases, the J end by 2 bases, with 10 bases between. CDR1 and CDR2 from the germline V gene are DFQATT and SNEGSKA (reference sequence). The CDR3 covers 12 residues. CDR3 sequence reads: CSAPLLNTEAFF. DNA for the CDR3: TGCAGTGCCCCCCTCCTTAACACTGAAGCTTTCTTT.

This clonotype was counted ten times or more. V usage is TRBV7-9 and J usage is TRBJ2-3; 8 bases match TRBD2. This CDR3 region has 15 residues. Germline values: CDR1 SEHNR, CDR2 FQNEAQ (reference sequence). V lost 8 bases, J lost 3 bases, and 10 bases stayed unmatched. The CDR3 sequence is CASGWSSGITDTQYF. The DNA of the CDR3 is TGTGCCAGCGGATGGAGTAGCGGGATTACAGATACGCAGTATTTT.

This rearrangement joins TRBV2 to TRBJ2-2; 7 bases match TRBD2. V was pared by 4 bases and J by 8 bases, with 1 base of the junction left unmatched. The CDR3 extends over 12 amino acids. Germline loops: CDR1 SNHLY, CDR2 FYNNEI. This CDR3 is CASSGGGGELFF. The CDR3 region has the DNA TGTGCCAGCAGTGGGGGGGGAGGGGAGCTGTTTTTT. Full variable domain (missing parts from reference TRBV2 and TRBJ2-2): EPEVTQTPSHQVTQMGQEVILRCVPISNHLYFYWYRQILGQKVEFLVSFYNNEISEKSEIFDDQFSVERPDGSNFTLKIRSTKLEDSAMYFCASSGGGGELFFGEGSRLTVL.

This clonotype was detected ten times or more. V gene TRBV12-3 or TRBV12-4 combines with J gene TRBJ1-2, with D unresolved. The V end lost 4 bases, the J end lost 5 bases, and 17 bases lay between the germline ends. The length of the CDR3 is 15 residues. CDR3 coding DNA: TGTGCCAGCAGTTCCCCCCCCACGGGCGCTTATGGCTACACCTTC. It codes for CASSSPPTGAYGYTF.

The genes are TRBV15 and TRBJ2-7; D perhaps matches TRBD2 (5 bases). Germline CDR1 is LNHNV and CDR2 is YYDKDF (reference sequence). Trimming removed 0 bases from V and 3 bases from J, with 9 bases in between. This CDR3 comprises 14 residues. CDR3 nucleotides: TGTGCCACCAGCAGAGATGGGGAGAACTACGAGCAGTACTTC. As protein: CATSRDGENYEQYF.

A few counts support this clonotype. The chain is built from TRBV24-1 and TRBJ2-1; the match to TRBD1 covers 9 bases. The length of the CDR3 is 16 residues. Per the germline V gene, CDR1 is KGHDR and CDR2 is SFDVKD. The J segment lost 5 bases and the V segment lost 4 bases, leaving 8 bases of the junction unmatched. The DNA for the CDR3 is TGTGCCACCAGTGACCAGAACAGGGGGCGAGACAATGAGCAGTTCTTC. Translating gives CATSDQNRGRDNEQFF.

This clonotype was seen repeatedly, ten times or more. The V and J genes are TRBV10-3 and TRBJ2-5; D is possibly TRBD2 (6 bases). The CDR3 extends over 16 amino acids. V gave up 4 bases and J gave up 5 bases, with 20 bases separating them. In germline, CDR1 is ENHRY, CDR2 SYGVKD. CDR3 in amino acids: CAISAYPGGRVETQYF. CDR3 nucleotides: TGTGCCATCAGTGCCTACCCTGGGGGGAGAGTGGAGACCCAGTACTTC.

This clonotype has ten or more counts. The rearrangement joins TRBV28 to TRBJ2-3, with TRBD2 identical over 7 bases. CDR1 is MDHEN and CDR2 is SYDVKM in the germline V gene. Trimming at V came to 7 bases and at J to 2 bases, leaving 6 bases not matched to a gene. The CDR3 contains 14 residues. The CDR3 region has the DNA TGTGCCAGCACCTTCGGGGGGAACACAGATACGCAGTATTTT. This gives the protein CASTFGGNTDTQYF.

In this sample, this clonotype turned up many times. The chain combines TRBV5-1 with TRBJ2-7; TRBD1 aligns across 7 bases. Germline V gives CDR1 SGHRS, CDR2 YFSETQ. The CDR3 loop spans 14 amino acids. Losses at the gene ends were 4 bases for V and 2 bases for J; bases not matched to a gene: 6. The CDR3 sequence: CASSEDRRTYEQYF. In nucleotides, the CDR3 is TGCGCCAGCAGCGAGGACAGGAGAACCTACGAGCAGTACTTC.

This clonotype was recorded at least ten times. The chain combines TRBV7-3 with TRBJ2-3; D is unresolved. The germline CDR1 and CDR2 sequences are SGHTA and FQGTGA. With 1 base removed from V and 6 bases from J, the gap between germline ends came to 8 bases. The CDR3 consists of 13 residues. The CDR3 nucleotides are TGTGCCAGCAGCTTAAGAGCCCCGGATACGCAGTATTTT. Protein: CASSLRAPDTQYF.

Ten or more counts support this clonotype. V is TRBV3-1 and J is TRBJ2-7; 11 bases line up with TRBD2. Germline V CDR1 and CDR2: LGHDT, YNNKEL (reference sequence). The CDR3 loop spans 18 amino acids. With 0 bases clipped from V and 5 bases from J, the junction kept 12 bases outside the gene matches. In DNA, the CDR3 is TGTGCCAGCAGCCAAGATTTGGCTAGCGGGAGGTTTAGGAACGAGCAGTACTTC. This encodes CASSQDLASGRFRNEQYF.

The V gene is TRBV19, the J gene TRBJ1-1; D gene ambiguous. The V gene's germline CDR1 is LNHDA and CDR2 SQIVND (reference sequence). V lost 5 bases and J lost 3, with 16 bases in between. This CDR3 comprises 15 residues. In DNA form, the CDR3 reads TGTGCCAGTAGTGAGACGATACTACGGGACACTGAAGCTTTCTTT. It codes for CASSETILRDTEAFF.

This clonotype was seen many times. V and J are TRBV20-1 and TRBJ2-7; TRBD2 matches 9 bases. This CDR3 has 15 amino acids. CDR1 is DFQATT and CDR2 is SNEGSKA in the germline V gene (reference sequence). V shed 3 bases, J shed 4 bases, and the junction held 10 bases outside the gene matches. For the CDR3, the DNA is TGCAGTGCTAGGGACTCCGGGACTAGCCCATACGAGCAGTACTTC. Amino acid sequence: CSARDSGTSPYEQYF.

This clonotype was observed many times. This chain links TRBV3-1 with TRBJ1-1; 8 positions agree with TRBD1. CDR1 is LGHDT and CDR2 is YNNKEL in the germline V gene (reference sequence). Trimming cost V 2 bases and J 1 base; bases outside gene matches: 3. This CDR3 spans 15 amino acids. DNA of the CDR3: TGTGCCAGCAGCCAACCCGGACAGGGGAACACTGAAGCTTTCTTT. Its protein product is CASSQPGQGNTEAFF.

This clonotype was observed at least ten times. This sequence joins TRBV12-3 or TRBV12-4 and TRBJ1-5; D ambiguous. The CDR3 sequence is 13 residues long. The V end was cut by 7 bases, the J end by 3 bases, with 10 bases between. For the CDR3, the DNA is TGTGCCAGCACCCTCGACGACAATCAGCCCCAGCATTTT. Translating gives CASTLDDNQPQHF.

This clonotype was counted at least ten times. V is TRBV2 and J is TRBJ1-6; unclear D gene. Between the trimmed V and J ends, which lost 6 bases and 8 bases, there was a span of 17 bases. This CDR3 region has 15 residues. CDR1 is SNHLY and CDR2 is FYNNEI in the germline V gene. CDR3 protein: CASRREGIQHSPLHF. The CDR3 DNA sequence: TGTGCCAGCAGAAGGGAGGGAATTCAGCATTCACCCCTCCACTTT.

Ten or more counts support this clonotype. V gene TRBV20-1 combines with J gene TRBJ2-7, with 7 bases lining up with TRBD2. The germline gives CDR1 DFQATT, CDR2 SNEGSKA (reference sequence). The CDR3 has 15 amino acids. V shed 3 bases, J shed 2 bases, and the junction held 10 bases outside the gene matches. In DNA, the CDR3 is TGCAGTGCTAGTGGCCTTGGCGGGAGAACCTACGAGCAGTACTTC. Translated: CSASGLGGRTYEQYF.

This clonotype has a count of ten or more. The chain employs TRBV7-2 and TRBJ2-7; 9 bases line up with TRBD2. Per germline, CDR1 SGHTA and CDR2 FQGNSA. Trimming removed 1 base from V and 2 bases from J; junction bases left unmatched: 3. The length of the CDR3 is 15 residues. CDR3 sequence reads: CASSLGPSGTYEQYF. The CDR3 DNA sequence: TGTGCCAGCAGCTTAGGGCCTAGCGGGACCTACGAGCAGTACTTC.

This clonotype appeared many times. The chain couples TRBV19 to TRBJ1-1; maybe TRBD1 (5 bases). Trimming removed 8 bases at V and 8 bases at J, with 12 bases between. Looked up from germline, CDR1 is LNHDA and CDR2 is SQIVND (reference sequence). The CDR3 covers 11 residues. CDR3 in DNA: TGTGCCAGTTCCGGGACCTACGAAGCTTTCTTT. Amino acid sequence: CASSGTYEAFF.

The chain is built from TRBV20-1 and TRBJ2-1; 9 positions agree with TRBD2. The V gene's germline CDR1 is DFQATT and CDR2 SNEGSKA (reference sequence). The CDR3 totals 15 residues. The J segment lost 4 bases and the V segment lost 6 bases, leaving 10 bases of the junction unmatched. CDR3 nucleotides: TGCAGTGCGGAGGGGGGTCTAGCGGGGTACAATGAGCAGTTCTTC. Encoded protein: CSAEGGLAGYNEQFF.

This clonotype was seen only a few times. Written as DNA, the CDR3 is TGTGCCAGCAGCCTGAAGAAAGGAGGCGGGAGGGCCGGAGGAGAGACCCAGTACTTC. Translating it yields CASSLKKGGGRAGGETQYF. V gene TRBV5-4 combines with J gene TRBJ2-5; 9 bases fit TRBD2. The germline gives CDR1 SGHNT, CDR2 YYREEE (reference sequence). CDR3 length equals 19 residues. Losses at the gene ends were 4 bases for V and 4 bases for J; bases not matched to a gene: 20.

Comments on this clonotype: One junction end disagrees with the germline gene, perhaps due to a read error. The chain joins TRBV12-3 or TRBV12-4 to TRBJ2-7; 7 nucleotides align to TRBD1. CDR3 length: 13 residues. CDR3 DNA sequence: TGTACCAGCAGTTTAGACAGGGCCTACGAGCAGTACTTC. It codes for CTSSLDRAYEQYF.